One sample yielded the 14 T cell receptor beta chains listed below, sequenced in a study of CD8+ T cells in alopecia areata. The sequencing template was cDNA reverse transcribed from extracted RNA. The method was immunoSEQ multiplex PCR; TCRdb's version includes in-frame clones alone and lacks a portion of them. The table records over 14,000 clones, about 50% of them present only once. Sampling of alopecia areata patients yielded lesional scalp punch biopsies as well as peripheral blood. Sequenced material: skin, taken at week 0. These receptors were collected from a human donor with alopecia areata.

V gene TRBV4-1 combines with J gene TRBJ1-1; D remains ambiguous. V was trimmed by 4 bases and J by 2 bases, leaving 14 bases between them. Germline CDR1 MGHRA, CDR2 YSYEKL. The CDR3 loop spans 15 amino acids. The DNA for the CDR3 is TGCGCCAGCAGCCGAGGAGGGAGGGATAACACTGAAGCTTTCTTT. This encodes CASSRGGRDNTEAFF.

The V and J genes are TRBV28 and TRBJ1-5; 7 nucleotides agree with TRBD1. The CDR3 runs to 17 residues. The junction had 13 bases not matched to a gene; V was cut back by 6 bases and J by 2 bases. The germline V gene has CDR1 MDHEN and CDR2 SYDVKM. For the CDR3, the DNA is TGTGCCAGCAGCGCCAACAGGGGTAAGAAGGGCAATCAGCCCCAGCATTTT. Translation gives CASSANRGKKGNQPQHF.

The chain joins TRBV14 to TRBJ1-1; 9 bases line up with TRBD1. CDR1 and CDR2 (germline): SGHDN, FVKESK. V gave up 2 bases and J gave up 5 bases; unmatched junction bases: 9. This CDR3 is 16 amino acids long. CDR3 sequence reads: CASSQKGTGPKTEAFF. The CDR3 nucleotides are TGTGCCAGCAGCCAAAAAGGGACAGGGCCGAAAACTGAAGCTTTCTTT. Full variable domain (missing parts from reference TRBV14 and TRBJ1-1): EAGVTQFPSHSVIEKGQTVTLRCDPISGHDNLYWYRRVMGKEIKFLLHFVKESKQDESGMPNNRFLAERTGGTYSTLKVQPAELEDSGVYFCASSQKGTGPKTEAFFGQGTRLTVV.

V usage is TRBV7-2 and J usage is TRBJ1-2; TRBD1 matches at 7 bases. The ends lost 1 base at V and 3 bases at J; junction bases unmatched: 5. Germline-derived CDR1 and CDR2 are SGHTA and FQGNSA. This CDR3 comprises 15 residues. CDR3 in amino acids: CASSLVQGVYYGYTF. CDR3 nucleotides: TGTGCCAGCAGCTTAGTGCAGGGGGTGTACTATGGCTACACCTTC.

The V and J genes are TRBV6-1 and TRBJ2-3; 12 nucleotides align to TRBD1. Looked up from germline, CDR1 is MNHNS and CDR2 is SASEGT. V was pared by 6 bases and J by 4 bases, with 2 bases of the junction left unmatched. The CDR3 extends over 14 amino acids. CDR3 residues: CASSGTGGADTQYF. The CDR3 region has the DNA TGTGCCAGCAGCGGGACAGGGGGCGCAGATACGCAGTATTTT.

The gene calls are TRBV6-6 and TRBJ1-2; D uncertain. The CDR3 totals 14 residues. In germline, CDR1 is MNHNY, CDR2 SVGAGI (reference sequence). The V gene lost 8 bases and the J gene lost 1 base, with 14 bases spanning the gap. The CDR3 DNA reads TGTGCCAGCGATAGCGGGGTTAGTAACTATGGCTACACCTTC. Translating it yields CASDSGVSNYGYTF.

This clone was recorded a few times. The chain carries TRBV7-2 and TRBJ1-1; possible D gene TRBD1, 5 bases. V dropped 2 bases and J dropped 1 base, with 14 bases sitting between them. The CDR3 is 16 residues long. Germline CDR1 reads SGHTA; CDR2 reads FQGNSA. The CDR3 DNA reads as TGTGCCAGCAGCTTAACCCCCAGGGCAAAGAACACTGAAGCTTTCTTT. It is translated as CASSLTPRAKNTEAFF.

This clone was seen once. The chain couples TRBV30 to TRBJ2-7; D perhaps matches TRBD1 (5 bases). Trimming took 1 base from V and 3 from J, leaving 7 bases between them. Germline loops: CDR1 GTSNPN, CDR2 SVGIG (reference sequence). This CDR3 contains 12 residues. CDR3 coding DNA: TGTGCCTGGAGTGGACAGAACTACGAGCAGTACTTC. Encoded protein: CAWSGQNYEQYF. Supplemented by reference TRBV30 and TRBJ2-7, the full variable domain reads SQTIHQWPATLVQPVGSPLSLECTVEGTSNPNLYWYRQAAGRGLQLLFYSVGIGQISSEVPQNLSASRPQDRQFILSSKKLLLSDSGFYLCAWSGQNYEQYFGPGTRLTVT.

The rearrangement joins TRBV5-5 to TRBJ1-4; tentatively, D is TRBD1 (6 bases). Germline V CDR1 and CDR2: SGHKS, YYEKEE (reference sequence). CDR3 length: 16 amino acids. The V gene lost 3 bases and the J gene lost 0 bases, with 12 bases spanning the gap. Here the CDR3 reads CASSWGAGATNEKLFF. DNA for the CDR3: TGTGCCAGCAGCTGGGGGGCAGGCGCAACTAATGAAAAACTGTTTTTT.

The rearrangement uses TRBV5-6 and TRBJ1-3; unclear D gene. V was pared by 1 base and J by 1 base, with 3 bases between. Germline-derived CDR1 and CDR2 are SGHDT and YYEEEE. CDR3 length: 13 residues. The CDR3 here is CASSLSSGNTIYF. The CDR3 DNA sequence: TGTGCCAGCAGCTTGTCGTCTGGAAACACCATATATTTT.

The chain employs TRBV4-2 and TRBJ2-2, with D possibly being TRBD2 (6 bases). V was clipped by 0 bases and J by 7 bases, with 9 bases between them. The CDR3 length is 14 residues. Germline CDR1 reads LGHNA; CDR2 reads YNFKEQ. The DNA of the CDR3 is TGTGCCAGCAGCCAAGACGGGGGAAGCGGGGAGCTGTTTTTT. Translated, it gives CASSQDGGSGELFF.

V is TRBV28 and J is TRBJ1-5, with TRBD1 as a possible D gene (5 bases). The V gene's germline CDR1 is MDHEN and CDR2 SYDVKM. This CDR3 is 14 amino acids long. Trimming left V 6 bases short and J 9 bases short, with 18 bases between. In DNA, the CDR3 is TGTGCCAGCAGCTATCCCGGGGAGGGGAGGCCCCAGCATTTT. Its protein product is CASSYPGEGRPQHF.

This clone has only a few counts. One end of the junction is discordant with germline, which a read error may explain. This chain joins TRBV27 and TRBJ2-1; 10 nucleotides line up with TRBD1. CDR1 is MNHEY and CDR2 is SMNVEV in the germline V gene (reference sequence). The CDR3 runs to 12 residues. The CDR3 DNA reads TGTGCCAGCAGTTTATCTGGACAGGGGGAACTCTTC. It is translated as CASSLSGQGELF.

J is TRBJ1-5 and V is TRBV5-5; TRBD1 matches 8 bases. The CDR3 runs to 16 residues. The V segment lost 1 base and the J segment 5 bases; nucleotides outside the gene matches: 8. The germline gives CDR1 SGHKS, CDR2 YYEKEE (reference sequence). The CDR3 reads CASSLNRGTGDQPQHF. CDR3 sequence (DNA): TGTGCCAGCAGCTTGAACCGGGGGACAGGAGATCAGCCCCAGCATTTT.